The source of this T cell receptor beta chain is a study of untreated major depressive disorder. Excluded: major illness, comorbidity, regular medication, drug use, over 100 g alcohol weekly. There are 14 residues in the CDR3. Trimming cost V 6 bases and J 0 bases, with 9 bases left between them. Per the germline V gene, CDR1 is KGHSH and CDR2 is LQKENI. Whole-study findings and limits: Three preselected Vbeta families were the sole sequencing comparisons.

TCRdb's table, derived via immunoSEQ multiplex PCR, lists solely in-frame clones and lacks some. This table holds 20,000 or so clones, 85% found once. As for this clone: Its target is not known.

Sequencing was carried out using CD4+ T cells from PBMCs. The source is a woman aged 25 to 45 in good health. This sequence joins TRBV18 and TRBJ1-3; D is uncertain. CDR3 bases: TGTGCCAGCTCCCCGGGGAGCTCTGGAAACACCATATATTTT. Its translation is CASSPGSSGNTIYF.